The next 30 T cell receptor beta chains were all read from a single sample in a study of blood T cells in healthy people across ages. A second PCR, run for roughly 7 to 11 cycles, used a sample-barcoded 5' primer plus a J-beta primer mix. Each CDR3 protein is one row after TCRdb ran MiXCR on the 5' RACE reads. The table shows approximately 670,000 distinct CDR3 sequences, with around 41% occurring only once. Input material: blood. Receptors originate from an older man in good health.

The table lists this clonotype with a count of one. A much larger clone sits a single nucleotide away, making a read error possible. CDR3 loop: CASSSSGGGTETRYF. DNA of the CDR3: TGTGCCAGCAGCTCCTCAGGGGGAGGTACAGAGACCCGGTACTTC. The rearrangement joins TRBV7-2 to TRBJ2-5, with a weak D call TRBD1 (7 bases). The CDR3 is 15 residues long. From germline, CDR1 is SGHTA and CDR2 FQGNSA.

CDR3 region: CSAREYFQETQYF. For the CDR3, the DNA is TGCAGTGCTAGAGAATACTTCCAAGAGACCCAGTACTTC. The chain couples TRBV20-1 to TRBJ2-4; the D is unclear. The DNA end favors TRBJ2-5, so the J call may be wrong. CDR3 size: 13 residues. The germline V gene has CDR1 DFQATT and CDR2 SNEGSKA (reference sequence).

The rearrangement joins TRBV11-1 to TRBJ2-1, with 9 bases matching TRBD2. There are 15 residues in the CDR3. CDR1 and CDR2 (germline): SGHAT, FQDESV (reference sequence). V trimming: 2 bases; J trimming: 6 bases; junction bases outside the gene matches: 5. This chain's CDR3 is CASSLLAGVPNEQFF. DNA of the CDR3: TGTGCCAGCAGCTTATTAGCGGGAGTTCCCAATGAGCAGTTCTTC.

The chain is built from TRBV4-1 and TRBJ2-1; TRBD2 is a possible D gene (5 bases). V was shortened by 4 bases and J by 12 bases, with 16 bases between the two germline ends. The CDR3 runs to 13 residues. Germline V gene lookup returns CDR1 MGHRA and CDR2 YSYEKL. DNA of the CDR3: TGCGCCAGCAGCCGAGCGGAATTCTACGTGCAGTTCTTC. Its translation: CASSRAEFYVQFF.

A note on this clonotype: A read error may produce the germline difference seen at one junction end. V is TRBV12-3 or TRBV12-4 and J is TRBJ2-1, with 9 positions matching TRBD2. This CDR3 has 18 amino acids. In DNA, the CDR3 is TGTGCCAGCATTAGGGGGACTAGCCGGCCTGTTGGAAACAATAAGCAGTTCTTC. This codes for CASIRGTSRPVGNNKQFF.

The rearrangement uses TRBV14 and TRBJ1-6, with TRBD1 matching 8 bases. V shed 2 bases, J shed 3 bases, and the junction held 9 bases outside the gene matches. In germline, CDR1 is SGHDN, CDR2 FVKESK. This CDR3 region has 18 residues. The CDR3 is CASSQRSGGFSYNSPLHF. DNA for the CDR3: TGTGCCAGCAGCCAACGGTCAGGGGGCTTTAGCTATAATTCACCCCTCCACTTT.

The chain is built from TRBV15 and TRBJ1-4, with TRBD1 as a possible D gene (6 bases). The V end lost 0 bases, the J end lost 8 bases, and 16 bases lay between the germline ends. The CDR3 sequence is 16 residues long. CDR1 and CDR2 from the germline V gene are LNHNV and YYDKDF (reference sequence). The CDR3 protein is CATSRDQGRGEEKLFF. CDR3 nucleotide sequence: TGTGCCACCAGCAGAGATCAGGGCAGGGGAGAAGAAAAACTGTTTTTT.

In this sample, this clonotype turned up a few times. The chain is built from TRBV4-2 and TRBJ2-2; 7 nucleotides agree with TRBD2. The trim removed 3 bases at V and 4 bases at J, leaving 11 bases unmatched. The CDR3 length is 17 residues. The germline gives CDR1 LGHNA, CDR2 YNFKEQ. The CDR3: CASSQGKTGLFTGELFF. In DNA form, the CDR3 reads TGTGCCAGCAGCCAGGGAAAGACGGGACTATTCACCGGGGAGCTGTTTTTT.

This clonotype was detected many times. CDR3 protein: CSAQWDRGYTGELFF. CDR3 coding DNA: TGCAGTGCTCAGTGGGACAGGGGGTACACCGGGGAGCTGTTTTTT. The J gene is TRBJ2-2, the V gene TRBV20-1; 11 nucleotides agree with TRBD1. Germline V gene sequence: CDR1 DFQATT, CDR2 SNEGSKA (reference sequence). The ends lost 5 bases at V and 3 bases at J; junction bases unmatched: 5. This CDR3 has 15 residues.

This clonotype came up a few times. This may arise from a read error, as a much more abundant clone is one base away. CDR3: CASEEGPWAVTYNEQYF. The CDR3 coding sequence is TGTGCCAGCGAAGAAGGGCCCTGGGCGGTAACCTACAATGAGCAGTACTTC. The rearrangement joins TRBV6-2 or TRBV6-3 to TRBJ2-5; D is unresolved. V was pared by 8 bases and J by 11 bases, with 33 bases between. The germline V gene has CDR1 MNHEY and CDR2 SVGEGT. CDR3 size: 17 residues.

This clonotype was found a few times. This chain connects TRBV28 to TRBJ2-4; D unclear. The CDR3 has 12 residues. The V gene lost 4 bases and the J gene lost 6 bases, with 7 bases spanning the gap. The germline V gene encodes CDR1 MDHEN and CDR2 SYDVKM. The CDR3 nucleotides are TGTGCCAGCAGTTCGCCCAGAAACATTCAGTACTTC. It specifies CASSSPRNIQYF.

The gene calls are TRBV20-1 and TRBJ2-1; 14 bases are shared with TRBD2. CDR3 size: 17 residues. V gave up 6 bases and J gave up 12 bases; unmatched junction bases: 19. Germline V CDR1 and CDR2: DFQATT, SNEGSKA (reference sequence). The CDR3 sequence: CSAQPGLAGALTQRQFF. The CDR3 DNA reads as TGCAGTGCCCAACCGGGACTAGCGGGAGCCCTTACTCAGAGGCAGTTCTTC.

The table lists this clonotype with a few counts. The rearrangement joins TRBV4-1 to TRBJ2-5; D gene uncertain. The CDR3 totals 15 residues. The germline CDR1 and CDR2 sequences are MGHRA and YSYEKL. V gave up 1 base and J gave up 4 bases, with 13 bases separating them. The CDR3 DNA sequence: TGCGCCAGCAGCCAAGGGGGAACGGGCCGAGAGACCCAGTACTTC. It encodes CASSQGGTGRETQYF.

The V gene is TRBV21-1, the J gene TRBJ2-1; TRBD1 was called by the table and not checked on the DNA. TRBV21-1 is marked as a pseudogene. This CDR3 has 16 residues. CDR3 sequence: CASRRREGAAYNEQFF. The CDR3 nucleotides are TGTGCCAGCAGAAGAAGAGAGGGGGCAGCCTACAATGAGCAGTTCTTC.

The chain recombines TRBV6-2 or TRBV6-3 with TRBJ1-6, with a possible D match to TRBD1 (6 bases). Looked up from germline, CDR1 is MNHEY and CDR2 is SVGEGT. Trimming took off 6 bases at V and 13 bases at J, with 13 bases between the two ends. The CDR3 length is 12 residues. The DNA for the CDR3 is TGTGCCAGCAGGACAGGAGCAAATCCCCTCCACTTT. This encodes CASRTGANPLHF.

The V call is TRBV6-5, the J call TRBJ1-1, with D unresolved. Germline loops: CDR1 MNHEY, CDR2 SVGAGI. Trimming pared 9 bases from V and 1 base from J, leaving 12 bases between. The CDR3 consists of 13 residues. The CDR3 nucleotides read TGTGCCAGTGGAAACAGCCGGAACACTGAAGCTTTCTTT. The encoded protein is CASGNSRNTEAFF.

This rearrangement joins TRBV9 to TRBJ2-2; 9 nucleotides agree with TRBD1. Trimming took 4 bases from V and 2 from J; bases not matched to a gene: 3. CDR3 length: 15 residues. Germline lookup yields CDR1 SGDLS and CDR2 YYNGEE. CDR3 in amino acids: CASSRQGVNTGELFF. The CDR3 DNA follows: TGTGCCAGCAGCCGACAGGGGGTAAACACCGGGGAGCTGTTTTTT.

This clonotype was observed a handful of times. This chain links TRBV6-1 with TRBJ2-2; tentatively, D is TRBD2 (5 bases). The CDR3 length is 13 residues. The V end lost 2 bases, the J end lost 8 bases, and 9 bases lay between the germline ends. CDR1 and CDR2 (germline): MNHNS, SASEGT. The CDR3 nucleotides read TGTGCCAGCAGTGAAAGAGGGAGAGGGGAGCTGTTTTTT. This sequence encodes CASSERGRGELFF.

V usage is TRBV20-1 and J usage is TRBJ1-1; weak D call: TRBD1 (5 bases). V shed 2 bases and J shed 3 bases, with 16 bases lying between them. The CDR3 length is 15 residues. Germline lookup yields CDR1 DFQATT and CDR2 SNEGSKA (reference sequence). The CDR3 nucleotides are TGCAGTGCTAGATCAAGTCAGGGTGCTTACACTGAAGCTTTCTTT. Its translation: CSARSSQGAYTEAFF.

The chain links TRBV29-1 to TRBJ1-2, with D possibly being TRBD1 (6 bases). V lost 0 bases, J lost 2 bases, and 13 bases lay in between. This CDR3 contains 15 residues. CDR1 and CDR2 from the germline V gene are SQVTM and ANQGSEA. This CDR3 reads CSVEDLPGANYGYTF. Written as DNA, the CDR3 is TGCAGCGTTGAAGATCTTCCAGGGGCAAACTATGGCTACACCTTC.

This clonotype was observed a handful of times. CDR3 in amino acids: CASSLGSWELGYGYTF. The CDR3 DNA reads as TGCGCCAGCAGCTTGGGCAGTTGGGAGCTAGGCTATGGCTACACCTTC. The J gene is TRBJ1-2, the V gene TRBV5-1; no definite D call. From germline, CDR1 is SGHRS and CDR2 YFSETQ. V lost 0 bases and J 4 bases, leaving 16 bases between the germline ends. CDR3 length: 16 amino acids.

The chain joins TRBV28 to TRBJ1-2, with TRBD1 matching over 9 bases. The CDR3 runs to 14 residues. CDR1 is MDHEN and CDR2 is SYDVKM in the germline V gene. CDR3 sequence: CVSTTGGHHYGYTF. The CDR3 nucleotides read TGTGTCAGTACGACAGGGGGACACCACTATGGCTACACCTTC.

This clonotype was detected only a few times. The chain recombines TRBV4-3 with TRBJ2-3, with 7 bases fitting TRBD2. Trimming at V came to 1 base and at J to 8 bases, leaving 3 bases not matched to a gene. Germline CDR1 and CDR2: LGHNA and YSLEER. The CDR3 is 13 amino acids. The CDR3 here is CASSQGGEGTQYF. CDR3 bases: TGCGCCAGCAGCCAAGGGGGGGAGGGTACGCAGTATTTT.

The chain links TRBV4-3 to TRBJ1-2; no reliable D call. V was pared by 0 bases and J by 1 base, with 9 bases between. This CDR3 contains 15 residues. CDR1 is LGHNA, CDR2 YSLEER, per germline. In DNA, the CDR3 is TGCGCCAGCAGCCAAGATAGGTCCGGTAACTATGGCTACACCTTC. Residues: CASSQDRSGNYGYTF.

The CDR3 is CASSTGDRSSRAIDEQFF. The CDR3 DNA reads as TGTGCCAGCAGCACCGGGGACAGAAGTAGTCGGGCCATCGATGAGCAGTTCTTC. The chain uses TRBV9 and TRBJ2-1; TRBD1 agrees at 7 bases. Germline CDR1 reads SGDLS; CDR2 reads YYNGEE. This CDR3 comprises 18 residues. Trimming took 4 bases from V and 8 from J; bases not matched to a gene: 21.

This clonotype was seen once. This may be a read error: a much more frequent sequence differs by one nucleotide. The chain couples TRBV3-1 to TRBJ2-7; weak D call: TRBD1 (8 bases). From germline, CDR1 is LGHDT and CDR2 YNNKEL (reference sequence). V was clipped by 5 bases and J by 2 bases, with 13 bases between them. This CDR3 is built from 14 residues. CDR3 sequence: CASSDTGGAYEQYF. DNA for the CDR3: TGTGCCAGCAGCGATACAGGGGGGGCCTACGAGCAGTACTTC.

This sequence joins TRBV5-1 and TRBJ2-5, with D perhaps TRBD2 (5 bases). The ends were cut back, 3 bases at V and 1 base at J, with 13 bases in the middle. This CDR3 comprises 15 residues. Germline V gives CDR1 SGHRS, CDR2 YFSETQ. This CDR3 is CASSSSTRGQETQYF. The CDR3 DNA follows: TGCGCCAGCAGCTCTAGTACCCGGGGCCAAGAGACCCAGTACTTC.

This clonotype was seen a handful of times. V and J are TRBV27 and TRBJ2-3; the D gene could be TRBD1 or TRBD2 (6 bases each). Germline V gene lookup returns CDR1 MNHEY and CDR2 SMNVEV (reference sequence). Trimming pared 4 bases from V and 6 bases from J, leaving 17 bases between. This CDR3 comprises 15 residues. CDR3 loop: CASSYQDGGRDTQYF. CDR3 DNA sequence: TGTGCCAGCAGTTACCAGGACGGGGGCAGGGATACGCAGTATTTT.

V usage is TRBV6-2 or TRBV6-3 and J usage is TRBJ1-5; 7 nucleotides match TRBD1. Germline values: CDR1 MNHEY, CDR2 SVGEGT. The trim removed 0 bases at V and 7 bases at J, leaving 6 bases unmatched. CDR3 length: 15 residues. CDR3 nucleotides: TGTGCCAGCAGTTACTCGAGGGGGCAGGGGCAGCCCCAGCATTTT. Its protein product is CASSYSRGQGQPQHF.

Details on this clonotype: The junction differs from germline at one of its ends, possibly a read error. V usage is TRBV29-1 and J usage is TRBJ2-1; no clear D gene. TRBJ2-7 explains the end of the DNA better; the J call may be wrong. Germline CDR1 is SQVTM and CDR2 is ANQGSEA. The CDR3 runs to 19 residues. Here the CDR3 reads CGVNSRLVRIHGSYNEQYF. Here the CDR3 DNA reads TGCGGCGTTAATTCACGACTGGTCAGGATTCATGGCTCCTACAATGAGCAGTACTTC.